The 16 T cell receptor beta chains in this list originate from one sample, sequenced in a study of vaccination effects on CD4 cells after COVID-19. Here immunoSEQ multiplex PCR was the method, and the copy in TCRdb shows in-frame clones only, minus some. The table includes fewer than 30,000 clones, about 80% detected once. No antigens are known for them. Sequencing was preceded by expansion of antigen-specific CD4+ T cells with viral peptide pools in the ViraFEST assay. Culture proceeded for roughly ten days, and CD4+ T cells were then isolated. Nucleocapsid antibodies were negative in the vaccine recipients, who had never had SARS-CoV-2 infection. The sequencing used CD4+ T cells from PBMCs cultured with SARS-CoV-2 spike peptides, collected before COVID-19 vaccination. All receptors derive from a human donor who received a COVID-19 vaccine.

The J gene is TRBJ1-2, the V gene TRBV12-3 or TRBV12-4, with D maybe TRBD1 (5 bases). V gave up 3 bases and J gave up 8 bases, with 10 bases separating them. CDR3 length: 12 residues. The CDR3 here is CASSFSRAGYTF. The CDR3 coding sequence is TGTGCCAGCAGTTTTTCCAGGGCCGGCTACACCTTC.

The CDR3 sequence: CASSLAPQGTIYF. The CDR3 bases are TGTGCCAGCAGCTTGGCCCCCCAGGGTACCATATATTTT. V and J are TRBV5-6 and TRBJ1-3, with a tentative D call TRBD1 (5 bases). Germline-derived CDR1 and CDR2 are SGHDT and YYEEEE. This CDR3 contains 13 residues. V lost 0 bases and J 10 bases, leaving 11 bases between the germline ends.

The chain recombines TRBV30 with TRBJ1-5; 7 bases match TRBD1. The J segment lost 3 bases and the V segment lost 5 bases, leaving 4 bases of the junction unmatched. Germline V gene sequence: CDR1 GTSNPN, CDR2 SVGIG (reference sequence). This CDR3 has 13 amino acids. In nucleotides, the CDR3 is TGTGCCTGGTCTCAGGGGGACAATCAGCCCCAGCATTTT. Its translation: CAWSQGDNQPQHF.

The gene calls are TRBV19 and TRBJ1-5, with TRBD1 as a possible D gene (6 bases). V lost 3 bases, J lost 0 bases, and 12 bases lay in between. The CDR3 loop spans 16 amino acids. CDR1 is LNHDA and CDR2 is SQIVND in the germline V gene (reference sequence). The CDR3 sequence is CASSILGGNSNQPQHF. The CDR3 bases are TGTGCCAGTAGTATTTTAGGGGGGAATAGCAATCAGCCCCAGCATTTT.

This chain uses TRBV28 with TRBJ1-2, with D unresolved. This CDR3 is built from 14 residues. Trimming took 5 bases from V and 5 from J, leaving 15 bases between them. Germline lookup yields CDR1 MDHEN and CDR2 SYDVKM. The CDR3 DNA sequence: TGTGCCAGCAGTCCCTTGGACGGAGGTTATGGCTACACCTTC. This sequence encodes CASSPLDGGYGYTF.

This rearrangement joins TRBV4-3 to TRBJ1-4; possibly TRBD1 for D (6 bases). The CDR3 length is 16 residues. Per germline, CDR1 LGHNA and CDR2 YSLEER. V lost 3 bases and J lost 10, with 21 bases in between. The CDR3 here is CASSQDGGGPSGKLFF. The CDR3 DNA reads TGCGCCAGCAGCCAGGATGGCGGGGGCCCCTCAGGAAAACTGTTTTTT.

This chain links TRBV5-6 with TRBJ1-2, with 9 bases aligning to TRBD1. This CDR3 is 14 amino acids long. CDR1 is SGHDT and CDR2 is YYEEEE in the germline V gene. V was clipped by 1 base and J by 8 bases; unmatched bases: 6. In nucleotides, the CDR3 is TGTGCCAGCAGCTTGAGGACAGGGGAGGGGGGCTACACCTTC. It is translated as CASSLRTGEGGYTF.

The rearrangement uses TRBV28 and TRBJ1-5; D possibly corresponds to TRBD1 (6 bases). Germline V gene data show CDR1 as MDHEN and CDR2 as SYDVKM. The CDR3 is 13 amino acids. Deletions cut 7 bases from V and 7 bases from J, with 14 bases between. The CDR3 here is CASKYRDRQPQHF. DNA for the CDR3: TGTGCCAGCAAGTACAGGGACCGACAGCCCCAGCATTTT.

This clone has only a few counts. This chain uses TRBV28 with TRBJ1-5; D gene ambiguous. Trimming pared 6 bases from V and 6 bases from J, leaving 9 bases between. The CDR3 is 12 amino acids. Germline CDR1 MDHEN, CDR2 SYDVKM. The CDR3 nucleotides are TGTGCCAGCAGCTCGACGAGTCAGCCCCAGCATTTT. This translates into CASSSTSQPQHF.

CDR3 sequence: CASTDTVQETQYF. The CDR3 region has the DNA TGTGCCAGCACAGACACAGTTCAAGAGACCCAGTACTTC. The chain is built from TRBV6-5 and TRBJ2-5; D remains ambiguous. Trimming took 7 bases from V and 2 from J, leaving 11 bases between them. Germline V lookup: CDR1 MNHEY, CDR2 SVGAGI. The CDR3 has 13 amino acids.

This clone was observed once. The V call is TRBV6-1, the J call TRBJ1-6; 7 positions match TRBD1. Per the germline V gene, CDR1 is MNHNS and CDR2 is SASEGT. The CDR3 runs to 14 residues. Trimming cost V 3 bases and J 7 bases; bases outside gene matches: 3. The CDR3 protein is CASSEGTANSPLHF. The CDR3 DNA reads as TGTGCCAGCAGTGAGGGGACAGCCAATTCACCCCTCCACTTT.

The CDR3 region is CASSPGTGRTGEQYF. The CDR3, as DNA: TGTGCCAGCAGCCCCGGGACAGGCCGGACAGGCGAGCAGTACTTC. The V gene is TRBV3-1 (or the pseudogene TRBV3-2), the J gene TRBJ2-7; 8 bases fit TRBD1. Unmatched junction bases numbered 11, after V lost 4 bases and J lost 6 bases. Germline assignment: CDR1 LGHDT and CDR2 YNNKEL (reference sequence). The CDR3 is 15 residues long.

The J gene is TRBJ1-2, the V gene TRBV5-5; perhaps TRBD1 as D (5 bases). The CDR3 contains 14 residues. From germline, CDR1 is SGHKS and CDR2 YYEKEE (reference sequence). Trimming left V 4 bases short and J 4 bases short, with 14 bases between. The CDR3 region has the DNA TGTGCCAGCAGCCGGTTACAGGACTCCTATGGCTACACCTTC. The encoded protein is CASSRLQDSYGYTF.

This chain links TRBV18 with TRBJ1-1; 7 nucleotides align to TRBD1. After removal of 5 bases from V and 0 bases from J, the junction contained 6 bases not matched to a gene. The germline V gene encodes CDR1 KGHSH and CDR2 LQKENI. The CDR3 runs to 15 residues. The CDR3 region is CASSSQGVVNTEAFF. CDR3 bases: TGTGCCAGCTCATCCCAGGGGGTCGTGAACACTGAAGCTTTCTTT.

This clone has more than one count but fewer than ten. The V call is TRBV30, the J call TRBJ1-5, with a tentative D call TRBD1 (6 bases). The CDR3 has 15 residues. The V gene's germline CDR1 is GTSNPN and CDR2 SVGIG (reference sequence). The V gene lost 0 bases and the J gene lost 7 bases, with 16 bases spanning the gap. The DNA for the CDR3 is TGTGCCTGGAGTGTACAGGCAGGGGCAGAGCAGCCCCAGCATTTT. It is translated as CAWSVQAGAEQPQHF.

V usage is TRBV6-5 and J usage is TRBJ2-3; a possible D gene is TRBD2 (5 bases). This CDR3 spans 14 amino acids. Trimming removed 1 base at V and 4 bases at J, with 9 bases between. Germline CDR1 reads MNHEY; CDR2 reads SVGAGI. The CDR3 spells CASSYFSGSDTQYF. CDR3 sequence (DNA): TGTGCCAGCAGTTACTTCAGCGGCTCAGATACGCAGTATTTT.